This T cell receptor beta chain was observed in a study of blood T cell repertoires in COVID-19. Overall study: The samples span acute and convalescent COVID-19 from the United States, Italy and Spain. PBMCs, B-cell-depleted T cells, or T cells were the source of the cDNA or gDNA that made up the material.

In the source study's methods: Amplified reference gene primers provided the basis for estimating nucleated cell counts. Method: immunoSEQ multiplex PCR; TCRdb's copy keeps in-frame clones and lacks some. That table furnishes V, J and clone size, whereas the DNA furnished D and trimming. The repertoire includes about 120,000 clones, over 80% of them detected once, and 2% to 2.5% sits in the top ten. The CDR3 spans 15 residues. J was trimmed by 1 base and V by 2 bases; bases with no gene match: 1. Germline V CDR1 and CDR2: LGHDT, YNNKEL (reference sequence). The chain links TRBV3-1 (or the pseudogene TRBV3-2) to TRBJ2-2, with 7 bases aligning to TRBD2. The TCR sequence derives from a young man with acute or convalescent COVID-19. The specimen sequenced was peripheral blood. The DNA of the CDR3 is TGTGCCAGCAGCCAAAAGCGGGGGAACACCGGGGAGCTGTTTTTT. It is translated as CASSQKRGNTGELFF.